The rows below give T cell receptor beta chains drawn from one sample of a study of CD8 T cells in ankylosing spondylitis. From the 5' RACE reads, TCRdb called clonotypes with MiXCR, one entry per CDR3 protein. The sample consists of about 300,000 distinct CDR3 sequences, approximately 10% of them appearing once. Sequenced: blood, either unsorted or a sorted T cell fraction (not recorded which). The receptors shown here come from a female donor with ankylosing spondylitis or in good health (not recorded which). Each CDR3 is given with its conserved first and last residue. Each record gives: J gene, clone size, D gene, V gene, CDR3 DNA, CDR3 protein. A D gene is named only where the DNA matches it firmly. Not every row has a clone size; where given, it reads once, few, many or a size class.

J gene: TRBJ1-2
clone size: NA
D gene: TRBD1
V gene: TRBV3-1
CDR3 DNA: TGTGCCAGCAGCGCAGGGGGCGCGGATGGCTACACCTTC
CDR3 protein: CASSAGGADGYTF

J gene: TRBJ2-1
clone size: few
D gene: NA
V gene: TRBV3-1
CDR3 DNA: TGTGCCAGCAGCCCGGACTATTCCTACAATGAGCAGTTCTTC
CDR3 protein: CASSPDYSYNEQFF

J gene: TRBJ1-6
clone size: many
D gene: NA
V gene: TRBV5-1
CDR3 DNA: TGCGCCAGCAGCTTGTCAGCGGATAATTCACCCCTCCACTTT
CDR3 protein: CASSLSADNSPLHF

J gene: TRBJ1-1
clone size: few
D gene: TRBD1
V gene: TRBV7-2
CDR3 DNA: TGTGCCAGCAGCTTAGTAGGACAGGGTTTGAACACTGAAGCTTTCTTT
CDR3 protein: CASSLVGQGLNTEAFF

J gene: TRBJ1-1
clone size: once
D gene: TRBD1
V gene: TRBV20-1
CDR3 DNA: TGCAGTGCAAATAAGCCGGGACAGACGAACACTGAAGCTTTCTTT
CDR3 protein: CSANKPGQTNTEAFF

J gene: TRBJ1-5
clone size: many
D gene: NA
V gene: TRBV5-1
CDR3 DNA: TGCGCCAGCAGCTTGGAGTCAGGCCTTAAACAGCCCCAGCATTTT
CDR3 protein: CASSLESGLKQPQHF

J gene: TRBJ2-1
clone size: many
D gene: NA
V gene: TRBV6-4
CDR3 DNA: TGTGCCAGCAGTGACTACAACAATGAGCAGTTCTTC
CDR3 protein: CASSDYNNEQFF

J gene: TRBJ2-1
clone size: many
D gene: TRBD2
V gene: TRBV4-1
CDR3 DNA: TGCGCCAGCAGCCAGGGACTAGCGATGGATGAGCAGTTCTTC
CDR3 protein: CASSQGLAMDEQFF

J gene: TRBJ2-7
clone size: many
D gene: TRBD2
V gene: TRBV20-1
CDR3 DNA: TGCAGTGCTAGGGGAGGACTAGCGGGAACCGAGCAGTACTTC
CDR3 protein: CSARGGLAGTEQYF

J gene: TRBJ2-5
clone size: many
D gene: NA
V gene: TRBV5-1
CDR3 DNA: TGCGCCAGCAGCCTCAACCCCCAAGAGACCCAGTACTTC
CDR3 protein: CASSLNPQETQYF

J gene: TRBJ1-2
clone size: NA
D gene: TRBD1
V gene: TRBV5-6
CDR3 DNA: TGTGCCAGCAGTCCCGCTAGACAGGGGGCTGGCTACACCTTC
CDR3 protein: CASSPARQGAGYTF

J gene: TRBJ2-7
clone size: many
D gene: NA
V gene: TRBV11-2
CDR3 DNA: TGTGCCAGCAGCTTAGTAGGACGGACCTACGAGCAGTACTTC
CDR3 protein: CASSLVGRTYEQYF

J gene: TRBJ2-3
clone size: few
D gene: TRBD2
V gene: TRBV2
CDR3 DNA: TGTGCCAGCAGTGAAAGCGGGGGGTATTCCACAGATACGCAGTATTTT
CDR3 protein: CASSESGGYSTDTQYF